The 29 T cell receptor beta chains below were found in one sample sequenced in a study of PD-L1 blockade in urothelial cancer. Specified time point: peripheral blood 6 weeks after treatment start. Here immunoSEQ multiplex PCR was the method, and the copy in TCRdb shows in-frame clones only, minus some. The sample comprises 100,000 to 150,000 clones, 86% of which are singletons, and roughly 2.4% rests with the top ten. The specimen was PBMCs, collected around atezolizumab (anti-PD-L1) treatment. The receptors were sampled from a middle-aged man with urothelial cancer.

The chain links TRBV5-6 to TRBJ2-1, with D possibly being TRBD1 (6 bases). This CDR3 contains 14 residues. V was pared by 1 base and J by 8 bases, with 13 bases between. Germline assignment: CDR1 SGHDT and CDR2 YYEEEE. The CDR3 region has the DNA TGTGCCAGCAGCTTGCGCAGGGGAAGGGATGAGCAGTTCTTC. Translation gives CASSLRRGRDEQFF.

The J gene is TRBJ2-7, the V gene TRBV7-9; D is perhaps TRBD2 (6 bases). The length of the CDR3 is 11 residues. The germline V gene has CDR1 SEHNR and CDR2 FQNEAQ (reference sequence). Trimming took off 3 bases at V and 7 bases at J, with 7 bases between the two ends. Here the CDR3 reads CASSLTREQYF. The DNA of the CDR3 is TGTGCCAGCAGCTTGACTAGGGAGCAGTACTTC.

V is TRBV5-6 and J is TRBJ1-4; D uncertain. The CDR3 runs to 12 residues. The V gene lost 3 bases and the J gene lost 5 bases, with 5 bases spanning the gap. Germline V gives CDR1 SGHDT, CDR2 YYEEEE. The CDR3 nucleotides are TGTGCCAGCAGCTCGCAGAATGAAAAACTGTTTTTT. Translated: CASSSQNEKLFF.

The chain couples TRBV2 to TRBJ1-6; unclear D gene. Germline V gene data show CDR1 as SNHLY and CDR2 as FYNNEI. CDR3 length equals 15 residues. V was trimmed by 7 bases and J by 5 bases, leaving 15 bases between them. CDR3 nucleotides: TGTGCCAGCACCCTTCCGGGAGCCAATAATTCACCCCTCCACTTT. This translates into CASTLPGANNSPLHF.

This clone was recorded once. V gene TRBV5-6 combines with J gene TRBJ1-2; D might be TRBD1 (6 bases). Trimming left V 2 bases short and J 4 bases short, with 12 bases between. Germline values: CDR1 SGHDT, CDR2 YYEEEE. The CDR3 covers 14 residues. The CDR3 region is CASSFSGHPYGYTF. CDR3 DNA: TGTGCCAGCAGCTTCTCGGGACACCCCTATGGCTACACCTTC.

The chain employs TRBV7-8 and TRBJ2-2, with TRBD2 matching 12 bases. Germline V gene sequence: CDR1 SGHVS, CDR2 FQNEAQ. J was trimmed by 4 bases and V by 1 base; bases with no gene match: 10. The CDR3 sequence is 19 residues long. In DNA, the CDR3 is TGTGCCAGCAGCTTAGAGTTCCTAGCGGGAGGGCCGGTCACCGGGGAGCTGTTTTTT. It specifies CASSLEFLAGGPVTGELFF.

The rearrangement links TRBV28 to TRBJ2-2, with 8 bases that match TRBD2. With 2 bases clipped from V and 8 bases from J, the junction kept 7 bases outside the gene matches. Per the germline V gene, CDR1 is MDHEN and CDR2 is SYDVKM. The CDR3 runs to 15 residues. CDR3 residues: CASSLGTSRSGELFF. The CDR3 nucleotides are TGTGCCAGCAGTTTAGGGACTAGTCGATCTGGGGAGCTGTTTTTT. Full variable domain (missing parts from reference TRBV28 and TRBJ2-2): DVKVTQSSRYLVKRTGEKVFLECVQDMDHENMFWYRQDPGLGLRLIYFSYDVKMKEKGDIPEGYSVSREKKERFSLILESASTNQTSMYLCASSLGTSRSGELFFGEGSRLTVL.

This rearrangement joins TRBV30 to TRBJ2-3; D might be TRBD2 (6 bases). Per the germline V gene, CDR1 is GTSNPN and CDR2 is SVGIG (reference sequence). Trimming took 3 bases from V and 4 from J, leaving 14 bases between them. The CDR3 spans 14 residues. CDR3: CAWRKAGVPDTQYF. CDR3 nucleotides: TGTGCCTGGAGAAAAGCGGGCGTCCCAGATACGCAGTATTTT.

This sequence joins TRBV18 and TRBJ2-1, with D possibly matching TRBD1 (5 bases). The CDR3 contains 13 residues. V gave up 5 bases and J gave up 5 bases, with 10 bases separating them. The germline CDR1 and CDR2 sequences are KGHSH and LQKENI. The CDR3 sequence: CASSSQADNEQFF. In DNA form, the CDR3 reads TGTGCCAGCTCATCACAGGCGGACAATGAGCAGTTCTTC.

The chain joins TRBV18 to TRBJ2-2, with D tentatively TRBD2 (6 bases). V dropped 3 bases and J dropped 2 bases, with 13 bases sitting between them. CDR1 is KGHSH and CDR2 is LQKENI in the germline V gene. The CDR3 spans 16 residues. In DNA, the CDR3 is TGTGCCAGCTCACCCCTGTCGGGAGTAAACACCGGGGAGCTGTTTTTT. Translation: CASSPLSGVNTGELFF. Full variable domain (remainder filled in from reference TRBV18 and TRBJ2-2): NAGVMQNPRHLVRRRGQEARLRCSPMKGHSHVYWYRQLPEEGLKFMVYLQKENIIDESGMPKERFSAEFPKEGPSILRIQQVVRGDSAAYFCASSPLSGVNTGELFFGEGSRLTVL.

The V and J genes are TRBV11-2 and TRBJ1-2; perhaps TRBD1 as D (6 bases). Germline values: CDR1 SGHAT, CDR2 FQNNGV. The ends were cut back, 5 bases at V and 5 bases at J, with 18 bases in the middle. This CDR3 spans 15 amino acids. The CDR3: CASSLINRDWYGYTF. CDR3 nucleotide sequence: TGTGCCAGCAGCCTTATTAACAGGGATTGGTATGGCTACACCTTC.

The CDR3 DNA follows: TGTGCCAGCAGTTACATTCGGGGTCTTGGAAACACCATATATTTT. Amino acids: CASSYIRGLGNTIYF. V usage is TRBV6-5 and J usage is TRBJ1-3; D unclear. V was shortened by 2 bases and J by 3 bases, with 11 bases between the two germline ends. This CDR3 has 15 amino acids. Per germline, CDR1 MNHEY and CDR2 SVGAGI.

V and J are TRBV18 and TRBJ2-7; no reliable D call. Trimming cost V 3 bases and J 6 bases, with 15 bases left between them. This CDR3 comprises 14 residues. Germline V gives CDR1 KGHSH, CDR2 LQKENI. The CDR3 region is CASSPNSFFSEQYF. CDR3 nucleotides: TGTGCCAGCTCACCGAACTCCTTTTTCTCCGAGCAGTACTTC.

This clone was found once. The V and J genes are TRBV28 and TRBJ2-7; D may be TRBD1 (5 bases). The V and J ends lost 2 bases and 1 base respectively, with 12 bases between them. From germline, CDR1 is MDHEN and CDR2 SYDVKM. The CDR3 loop spans 15 amino acids. CDR3 protein: CASSLSSPGSYEQYF. The CDR3 region has the DNA TGTGCCAGCAGTTTAAGTTCGCCAGGGTCCTACGAGCAGTACTTC.

This chain links TRBV28 with TRBJ2-2; D is unclear. CDR3 length equals 12 residues. Per germline, CDR1 MDHEN and CDR2 SYDVKM. Trimming cost V 5 bases and J 3 bases, with 4 bases left between them. Here the CDR3 reads CASSLYTGELFF. DNA for the CDR3: TGTGCCAGCAGTCTTTACACCGGGGAGCTGTTTTTT.

The V and J genes are TRBV4-1 and TRBJ2-1; 10 positions match TRBD2. V shed 1 base, J shed 6 bases, and the junction held 15 bases outside the gene matches. The CDR3 is 19 amino acids. Germline loops: CDR1 MGHRA, CDR2 YSYEKL. CDR3 bases: TGCGCCAGCAGCCAAGTAGGACTAGCGGATAAACGGGGTGGCAATGAGCAGTTCTTC. This gives the protein CASSQVGLADKRGGNEQFF.

The genes are TRBV6-1 and TRBJ2-7; no firm D call. CDR3 size: 12 residues. Looked up from germline, CDR1 is MNHNS and CDR2 is SASEGT. Trimming stripped 3 bases from V and 3 bases from J, with 6 bases between. The CDR3, as DNA: TGTGCCAGCAGTGAGAGAGGCTACGAGCAGTACTTC. Residues: CASSERGYEQYF.

The V gene is TRBV7-8, the J gene TRBJ1-2, with TRBD1 as a possible D gene (6 bases). Germline CDR1 SGHVS, CDR2 FQNEAQ. This CDR3 has 16 amino acids. The V gene lost 5 bases and the J gene lost 7 bases, with 23 bases spanning the gap. CDR3 region: CASSTPRGGGEGGYTF. The CDR3 DNA is TGTGCCAGCAGCACCCCGAGGGGGGGAGGAGAGGGTGGCTACACCTTC.

This clone was observed a single time. The V and J genes are TRBV28 and TRBJ1-4; D is perhaps TRBD1 (5 bases). Per the germline V gene, CDR1 is MDHEN and CDR2 is SYDVKM. Trimming cost V 8 bases and J 0 bases, with 16 bases left between them. The CDR3 runs 16 residues. CDR3 protein: CASGSGQGTTNEKLFF. CDR3 DNA sequence: TGTGCCAGCGGCTCAGGGCAGGGAACAACTAATGAAAAACTGTTTTTT.

This sequence joins TRBV2 and TRBJ2-6, with 7 bases aligning to TRBD1. V was pared by 7 bases and J by 0 bases, with 9 bases of the junction left unmatched. The germline CDR1 and CDR2 sequences are SNHLY and FYNNEI. The CDR3 spans 17 residues. The CDR3 spells CASNRQGPVSGANVLTF. The CDR3 DNA follows: TGTGCCAGCAACCGACAGGGACCGGTCTCTGGGGCCAACGTCCTGACTTTC.

This sequence joins TRBV9 and TRBJ1-5, with D hard to call. CDR1 and CDR2 (germline): SGDLS, YYNGEE. The CDR3 covers 14 residues. V was shortened by 0 bases and J by 7 bases, with 11 bases between the two germline ends. DNA for the CDR3: TGTGCCAGCAGCGTAGGGGAGAGTCCCCAGCCCCAGCATTTT. Translating it yields CASSVGESPQPQHF.

The J gene is TRBJ1-1, the V gene TRBV7-9, with D possibly being TRBD1 (5 bases). V lost 5 bases and J 2 bases, leaving 9 bases between the germline ends. The CDR3 extends over 13 amino acids. Per germline, CDR1 SEHNR and CDR2 FQNEAQ (reference sequence). The CDR3 bases are TGTGCCAGCAGCCCAGGGATCAACACTGAAGCTTTCTTT. It yields the protein CASSPGINTEAFF.

This clone was detected a few times. This sequence joins TRBV5-4 and TRBJ1-4; D is possibly TRBD1 (5 bases). V lost 5 bases and J 4 bases, leaving 15 bases between the germline ends. The length of the CDR3 is 15 residues. Germline CDR1 is SGHNT and CDR2 is YYREEE (reference sequence). The CDR3 DNA is TGTGCCAGCAGTCAGGGCGGGGAGATTAATGAAAAACTGTTTTTT. It codes for CASSQGGEINEKLFF.

This chain connects TRBV11-3 to TRBJ2-5; perhaps TRBD1 as D (5 bases). Germline V CDR1 and CDR2: SGHNT, YENEEA. The CDR3 runs to 16 residues. V lost 5 bases to trimming and J lost 3 bases, with 19 bases between them. CDR3: CASSPFRQGLKETQYF. The CDR3 DNA reads TGTGCCAGCAGCCCCTTTCGGCAGGGTCTAAAAGAGACCCAGTACTTC.

V is TRBV9 and J is TRBJ2-1; 7 bases line up with TRBD2. The CDR3 consists of 16 residues. The ends lost 0 bases at V and 4 bases at J; junction bases unmatched: 7. Germline V gene sequence: CDR1 SGDLS, CDR2 YYNGEE. The CDR3, as DNA: TGTGCCAGCAGCGTAGACGCGGGAGTTAGTTACAATGAGCAGTTCTTC. This encodes CASSVDAGVSYNEQFF.

This chain links TRBV2 with TRBJ2-1; 11 bases map to TRBD2. Germline values: CDR1 SNHLY, CDR2 FYNNEI. Unmatched junction bases numbered 4, after V lost 5 bases and J lost 4 bases. There are 15 residues in the CDR3. CDR3 residues: CASSPGTSGYNEQFF. CDR3 DNA sequence: TGTGCCAGCAGTCCCGGGACTAGCGGTTACAATGAGCAGTTCTTC.

V is TRBV28 and J is TRBJ2-3; D remains ambiguous. Germline loops: CDR1 MDHEN, CDR2 SYDVKM. This CDR3 is built from 13 residues. The V end lost 4 bases, the J end lost 2 bases, and 7 bases lay between the germline ends. The CDR3 is CASSSAVTDTQYF. As DNA, the CDR3 is TGTGCCAGCAGTTCTGCGGTCACAGATACGCAGTATTTT.

The V call is TRBV19, the J call TRBJ1-5; D unresolved. The V end was cut by 5 bases, the J end by 1 base, with 6 bases between. Per germline, CDR1 LNHDA and CDR2 SQIVND (reference sequence). CDR3 length: 13 amino acids. The CDR3 protein is CASSFESNQPQHF. The CDR3 coding sequence is TGTGCCAGTAGTTTCGAGAGCAATCAGCCCCAGCATTTT.

This clone came up a few times. This chain uses TRBV7-9 with TRBJ2-7; 10 bases match TRBD1. CDR1 is SEHNR, CDR2 FQNEAQ, per germline (reference sequence). V dropped 2 bases and J dropped 7; count of bases not matched to a gene: 14. The CDR3 length is 17 residues. Written as DNA, the CDR3 is TGTGCCAGCAGCTTAATAGATTGGGGACAGGGGACAGGGGAGCAGTACTTC. Its translation is CASSLIDWGQGTGEQYF. Variable domain in full (rest from reference TRBV7-9 and TRBJ2-7): DTGVSQNPRHKITKRGQNVTFRCDPISEHNRLYWYRQTLGQGPEFLTYFQNEAQLEKSRLLSDRFSAERPKGSFSTLEIQRTEQGDSAMYLCASSLIDWGQGTGEQYFGPGTRLTVT.